The rows below give T cell receptor beta chains drawn from one sample of a study of blood T cell repertoires in COVID-19. Sequenced by immunoSEQ multiplex PCR; TCRdb stores in-frame clones only, minus some. The sample holds roughly 170,000 clones; roughly 85% are singletons and the top ten take under 6.5%. Sequencing input: peripheral blood. The receptors come from a woman aged 45-65 years with COVID-19, enrolled during active disease. Both conserved end residues are part of each CDR3. Fields, in order: clone size, J gene, V gene, D gene, CDR3 protein, CDR3 DNA. The D gene is left open where the match is weak. Clone size appears in some rows only: once, few, many, or a class for an expanded clone.

clone size: .
J gene: TRBJ2-7
V gene: TRBV7-6
D gene: TRBD1
CDR3 protein: CASSWGTAYEQYF
CDR3 DNA: TGTGCCAGCAGCTGGGGGACAGCCTACGAGCAGTACTTC

clone size: .
J gene: TRBJ2-2
V gene: TRBV29-1
D gene: TRBD1
CDR3 protein: CSVKGTGDDTGELFF
CDR3 DNA: TGCAGCGTCAAAGGGACAGGTGATGACACCGGGGAGCTGTTTTTT

clone size: many
J gene: TRBJ1-1
V gene: TRBV10-3
D gene: .
CDR3 protein: CAINADRMGTEAFF
CDR3 DNA: TGTGCCATCAATGCTGACAGGATGGGCACTGAAGCTTTCTTT

clone size: .
J gene: TRBJ2-7
V gene: TRBV4-2
D gene: TRBD2
CDR3 protein: CASSQATSGFSYEQYF
CDR3 DNA: TGTGCCAGCAGCCAAGCCACTAGCGGTTTCTCCTACGAGCAGTACTTC

clone size: .
J gene: TRBJ2-5
V gene: TRBV4-1
D gene: TRBD1
CDR3 protein: CASSQWTGEQETQYF
CDR3 DNA: TGCGCCAGCAGCCAATGGACAGGGGAGCAAGAGACCCAGTACTTC

clone size: .
J gene: TRBJ1-2
V gene: TRBV29-1
D gene: .
CDR3 protein: CSVELAAYYGYTF
CDR3 DNA: TGCAGCGTTGAATTGGCTGCTTACTATGGCTACACCTTC

clone size: .
J gene: TRBJ1-2
V gene: TRBV6-5
D gene: .
CDR3 protein: CASIRLGGNGYTF
CDR3 DNA: TGTGCCAGCATTCGCCTAGGGGGTAACGGCTACACCTTC

clone size: once
J gene: TRBJ1-1
V gene: TRBV30
D gene: .
CDR3 protein: CAWSLLEGDTEAFF
CDR3 DNA: TGTGCCTGGAGTTTGCTCGAAGGGGACACTGAAGCTTTCTTT

clone size: .
J gene: TRBJ1-2
V gene: TRBV3-1/TRBV3-2
D gene: .
CDR3 protein: CASSQAGEGTGNTF
CDR3 DNA: TGTGCCAGCAGCCAAGCTGGTGAAGGGACTGGAAACACCTTC

clone size: .
J gene: TRBJ2-5
V gene: TRBV5-4
D gene: .
CDR3 protein: CASSLEGPGGETQYF
CDR3 DNA: TGTGCCAGCAGCTTGGAGGGTCCAGGAGGGGAGACCCAGTACTTC

clone size: .
J gene: TRBJ2-2
V gene: TRBV2
D gene: TRBD2
CDR3 protein: CASSLLAGRNTGELFF
CDR3 DNA: TGTGCCAGCAGCCTTTTAGCGGGAAGGAACACCGGGGAGCTGTTTTTT

clone size: many
J gene: TRBJ2-3
V gene: TRBV7-6
D gene: TRBD2
CDR3 protein: CASSLGGVQTDTQYF
CDR3 DNA: TGTGCCAGCAGCTTGGGGGGGGTACAAACAGATACGCAGTATTTT

clone size: few
J gene: TRBJ1-1
V gene: TRBV6-5
D gene: .
CDR3 protein: CASNPNLNTEAFF
CDR3 DNA: TGTGCCAGCAATCCTAATTTGAACACTGAAGCTTTCTTT

clone size: once
J gene: TRBJ2-1
V gene: TRBV3-1/TRBV3-2
D gene: .
CDR3 protein: CASSQLQKNEQFF
CDR3 DNA: TGTGCCAGCAGCCAGCTACAGAAGAATGAGCAGTTCTTC

clone size: .
J gene: TRBJ1-1
V gene: TRBV10-3
D gene: .
CDR3 protein: CAIRTETMNTEAFF
CDR3 DNA: TGTGCCATCAGAACAGAGACAATGAACACTGAAGCTTTCTTT

clone size: .
J gene: TRBJ2-5
V gene: TRBV2
D gene: TRBD2
CDR3 protein: CASSDRGGGETQYF
CDR3 DNA: TGTGCCAGCAGTGATCGCGGGGGAGGGGAGACCCAGTACTTC

clone size: .
J gene: TRBJ2-3
V gene: TRBV28
D gene: .
CDR3 protein: CASSLHTDTQYF
CDR3 DNA: TGTGCCAGCAGTTTACACACAGATACGCAGTATTTT

clone size: .
J gene: TRBJ2-5
V gene: TRBV19
D gene: TRBD1
CDR3 protein: CASSLGGQGAETQYF
CDR3 DNA: TGTGCCAGTAGTCTCGGGGGACAGGGGGCAGAGACCCAGTACTTC

clone size: .
J gene: TRBJ2-1
V gene: TRBV3-1/TRBV3-2
D gene: TRBD1
CDR3 protein: CASRLTGTGDNEQFF
CDR3 DNA: TGTGCCAGCAGGCTGACAGGGACAGGAGATAATGAGCAGTTCTTC

clone size: .
J gene: TRBJ2-5
V gene: TRBV6-5
D gene: .
CDR3 protein: CASSYSYREETQYF
CDR3 DNA: TGTGCCAGCAGTTACTCGTACAGGGAAGAGACCCAGTACTTC

clone size: .
J gene: TRBJ2-7
V gene: TRBV9
D gene: TRBD1
CDR3 protein: CASSKGTVAWGTYEQYF
CDR3 DNA: TGTGCCAGCAGCAAAGGGACAGTCGCGTGGGGTACCTACGAGCAGTACTTC

clone size: once
J gene: TRBJ2-5
V gene: TRBV18
D gene: .
CDR3 protein: CASSELQETQYF
CDR3 DNA: TGTGCCAGCTCGGAACTACAAGAGACCCAGTACTTC

clone size: few
J gene: TRBJ1-2
V gene: TRBV11-3
D gene: .
CDR3 protein: CASSPRQNYGYTF
CDR3 DNA: TGTGCCAGCAGCCCCAGACAGAACTATGGCTACACCTTC

clone size: .
J gene: TRBJ2-2
V gene: TRBV18
D gene: TRBD2
CDR3 protein: CASSPIGTSGANTGELFF
CDR3 DNA: TGTGCCAGCTCACCAATAGGGACTAGCGGCGCGAACACCGGGGAGCTGTTTTTT

clone size: .
J gene: TRBJ2-7
V gene: TRBV3-1/TRBV3-2
D gene: .
CDR3 protein: CASSQDLVDYEQYF
CDR3 DNA: TGTGCCAGCAGCCAAGATTTAGTAGACTACGAGCAGTACTTC

clone size: .
J gene: TRBJ1-1
V gene: TRBV5-4
D gene: .
CDR3 protein: CASRSGATEAFF
CDR3 DNA: TGTGCCAGCAGATCAGGGGCCACTGAAGCTTTCTTT

clone size: .
J gene: TRBJ2-2
V gene: TRBV5-1
D gene: .
CDR3 protein: CASSNRNEVGELFF
CDR3 DNA: TGCGCCAGCAGCAACCGGAACGAGGTGGGGGAGCTGTTTTTT

clone size: .
J gene: TRBJ1-2
V gene: TRBV6-5
D gene: .
CDR3 protein: CASSHRADGYTF
CDR3 DNA: TGTGCCAGCAGTCACAGGGCTGATGGCTACACCTTC

clone size: .
J gene: TRBJ2-2
V gene: TRBV9
D gene: .
CDR3 protein: CASSPRPEAISSNTGELFF
CDR3 DNA: TGTGCCAGCAGCCCCCGGCCGGAGGCCATCTCTTCAAACACCGGGGAGCTGTTTTTT